The 14 T cell receptor beta chains below were found in one sample sequenced in a study of Graves' ophthalmopathy and Graves' hyperthyroidism. Scientists amplified the TCR beta CDR3 regions from RNA transcripts. HTBI primers primed a first-round RT-PCR, and a second-round multiplex PCR followed. Each CDR3 protein gets one entry after TCRdb re-called the multiplex PCR reads with MiXCR. The table shows more than 550,000 distinct CDR3 sequences, with 35% to 45% occurring only once. The sample consisted of peripheral blood. The origin of the receptors is an adult man with Graves' ophthalmopathy.

V is TRBV27 and J is TRBJ1-5; the D gene is possibly TRBD1 (5 bases). Germline V lookup: CDR1 MNHEY, CDR2 SMNVEV (reference sequence). With 3 bases removed from V and 7 bases from J, the gap between germline ends came to 13 bases. The length of the CDR3 is 14 residues. The CDR3: CASSFSGGQQPQHF. In DNA form, the CDR3 reads TGTGCCAGCAGTTTTAGCGGGGGTCAACAGCCCCAGCATTTT.

This clonotype has ten or more counts. The chain has TRBV7-8 and TRBJ2-2; TRBD1 matches 11 bases. Germline V CDR1 and CDR2: SGHVS, FQNEAQ. This CDR3 contains 15 residues. Trimming at V came to 5 bases and at J to 7 bases, leaving 6 bases not matched to a gene. The DNA of the CDR3 is TGTGCCAGCAGCCAAGGACAGGGGGCTATCGGGGAGCTGTTTTTT. It specifies CASSQGQGAIGELFF.

Regarding this clonotype: Compared with germline, one end of the junction differs, possibly owing to a read error. The chain recombines TRBV7-9 with TRBJ2-7, with 7 bases matching TRBD1. The CDR3 extends over 16 amino acids. Germline-derived CDR1 and CDR2 are SEHNR and FQNEAQ (reference sequence). The CDR3 here is CASSQDLSRGTHEQYF. The CDR3, as DNA: TGCGCCAGCAGCCAAGATTTGAGCAGGGGGACCCACGAGCAGTACTTC.

Of note for this clonotype: A much bigger clone sits one base away, suggesting this may be a read error. The chain links TRBV7-8 to TRBJ2-5; 7 bases are shared with TRBD1. Germline CDR1 SGHVS, CDR2 FQNEAQ. The length of the CDR3 is 16 residues. The V gene end was trimmed by 7 bases and the J gene end by 5 bases; junction bases not matched to a gene: 16. CDR3 nucleotide sequence: TGTGCCAGCACCCAACCGGGACAGACACTTTCCGAGACCCAGTACTTC. Translating gives CASTQPGQTLSETQYF.

The chain recombines TRBV13 with TRBJ2-5; 8 bases align to TRBD1. The J call is in doubt because the DNA end fits TRBJ2-7 better. Per the germline V gene, CDR1 is PRHDT and CDR2 is FYEKMQ (reference sequence). The CDR3 sequence is 15 residues long. This chain's CDR3 is CASSYDSDRAFEQYF. In nucleotides, the CDR3 is TGTGCCAGCAGCTATGACTCGGACAGGGCTTTCGAGCAGTACTTC.

This clonotype was found many times. In DNA, the CDR3 is TGTGCCAGCAGCCACCGACAGGTGGATACTGAAGCTTTCTTT. Amino acid sequence: CASSHRQVDTEAFF. The chain uses TRBV14 and TRBJ1-1, with a tentative D call TRBD1 (6 bases). V lost 3 bases and J 5 bases, leaving 13 bases between the germline ends. The CDR3 spans 14 residues. The germline V gene encodes CDR1 SGHDN and CDR2 FVKESK.

This chain links TRBV5-4 with TRBJ2-2, with TRBD2 identical over 10 bases. Germline CDR1 SGHNT, CDR2 YYREEE (reference sequence). V lost 4 bases, J lost 2 bases, and 11 bases stayed unmatched. The CDR3 covers 18 residues. The CDR3 reads CASSMVPLAGVNTGELFF. The CDR3 nucleotides read TGTGCCAGCAGCATGGTACCCCTAGCGGGGGTTAACACCGGGGAGCTGTTTTTT.

This clonotype came up many times. This chain joins TRBV7-2 and TRBJ2-2; D remains ambiguous. The ends were cut back, 6 bases at V and 5 bases at J, with 10 bases in the middle. The CDR3 length is 13 residues. CDR1 is SGHTA, CDR2 FQGNSA, per germline. CDR3: CASRLDLTGELFF. CDR3 sequence (DNA): TGTGCCAGCAGGCTAGATTTGACCGGGGAGCTGTTTTTT.

This clonotype has just one count. V usage is TRBV12-5 and J usage is TRBJ2-7; unclear D gene. This CDR3 region has 13 residues. CDR1 is LGHNT, CDR2 FRNRAP, per germline. The CDR3 is CTSSLGSTYEQYF. In DNA form, the CDR3 reads TGTACCAGCAGTTTGGGCTCCACCTACGAGCAGTACTTC.

The DNA of the CDR3 is TGTGCCTGGAGTGACGTTCAGGGGGCAAATCAGCCCCAGCATTTT. This codes for CAWSDVQGANQPQHF. The chain employs TRBV30 and TRBJ1-5; 8 bases match TRBD1. Looked up from germline, CDR1 is GTSNPN and CDR2 is SVGIG (reference sequence). V dropped 1 base and J dropped 4; count of bases not matched to a gene: 6. The CDR3 consists of 15 residues.

On this clonotype itself: Given the absence of the conserved phenylalanine or tryptophan at the CDR3 end, a read error is likely. Because the CDR3's place on the DNA is in doubt, the DNA is left out and the CDR3 is given as listed by TCRdb. CDR3: CASTEFGT. V and J are TRBV2 and TRBJ2-7; TRBD1, the table's D call, was not compared with the DNA. Including both end residues, the CDR3 is 8 amino acids long. The germline V gene encodes CDR1 SNHLY and CDR2 FYNNEI.

The gene calls are TRBV12-3 or TRBV12-4 and TRBJ1-5; tentative D call: TRBD1 (5 bases). Between the trimmed V and J ends, which lost 2 bases and 5 bases, there was a span of 13 bases. The CDR3 totals 15 residues. CDR3 sequence: CASSLQEGLDQPQHF. CDR3 bases: TGTGCCAGCAGTTTACAAGAGGGGCTCGATCAGCCCCAGCATTTT.

This clonotype was detected only a few times. This may be a read error, as it is one base from a much larger clone. The rearrangement joins TRBV12-5 to TRBJ2-7; 8 bases line up with TRBD1. The CDR3 has 15 residues. Germline-derived CDR1 and CDR2 are LGHNT and FRNRAP. Here the CDR3 reads CASSDRTGWSCEQYF. CDR3 coding DNA: TGTGCCAGCAGTGATAGGACAGGGTGGTCCTGCGAGCAGTACTTC. The entire variable domain, with the rest obtained from reference TRBV12-5 and TRBJ2-7, is as follows: DARVTQTPRHKVTEMGQEVTMRCQPILGHNTVFWYRQTMMQGLELLAYFRNRAPLDDSGMPKDRFSAEMPDATLATLKIQPSEPRDSAVYFCASSDRTGWSCEQYFGPGTRLTVT.

The chain recombines TRBV25-1 with TRBJ1-1, with TRBD1 matching over 8 bases. Germline V gene lookup returns CDR1 MGHDK and CDR2 SYGVNS. V gave up 8 bases and J gave up 7 bases; unmatched junction bases: 9. The CDR3 covers 13 residues. CDR3 nucleotides: TGTGCCAGCCACGAGGACAGGGCTCTTGAAGCTTTCTTT. It yields the protein CASHEDRALEAFF.